Below, 21 T cell receptor beta chains from the same sample are listed, as sequenced in a study of shared clonotypes between healthy human individuals. TCRdb keeps only in-frame clones here, not all; method: immunoSEQ multiplex PCR. In the table there are 2.3 million or so clones, about 92% of which are singletons. Material for sequencing was naive CD4+ T cells from PBMCs. Subset meaning: CD45RA+ positively selected. The receptor source for this set is a man between 18 and 35 years old in good health. Some clones in this sample may be carry-over from other donors' samples.

J is TRBJ2-3 and V is TRBV21-1; TRBD2 is the table's D call and was not checked against the DNA. TRBV21-1 is recorded as a pseudogene. The CDR3 is 17 residues long. The CDR3 DNA is TGTGCCAGCAGGCTTAGCGTGGCCTTTCAGGACACAGATACGCAGTATTTT. Its translation is CASRLSVAFQDTDTQYF.

This clone is a singleton in its sample. This sequence joins TRBV5-1 and TRBJ2-1, with D possibly called TRBD1 or TRBD2 (5 bases each). CDR3 length: 14 residues. Trimming took 10 bases from V and 0 from J, leaving 14 bases between them. The V gene's germline CDR1 is SGHRS and CDR2 YFSETQ. The CDR3 DNA follows: TGCGCCTCATATGATGGGGGCTCCTACAATGAGCAGTTCTTC. Translated, it gives CASYDGGSYNEQFF.

As to this clone: Other DNA sequences in the same sample also yield this CDR3. The CDR3 is CASSFHYGYTF. CDR3 nucleotides: TGTGCCAGCAGTTTTCACTATGGCTACACCTTC. This chain joins TRBV28 and TRBJ1-2, with D hard to call. V lost 3 bases and J 3 bases, leaving 2 bases between the germline ends. This CDR3 spans 11 amino acids. In germline, CDR1 is MDHEN, CDR2 SYDVKM.

This clone was picked up a small number of times. The same CDR3 also results from other DNA sequences found in this sample. The chain links TRBV5-4 to TRBJ2-5; 11 bases match TRBD2. Germline CDR1 is SGHNT and CDR2 is YYREEE (reference sequence). The V and J ends lost 0 bases and 2 bases, in that order; junction bases with no gene match: 0. The CDR3 contains 15 residues. The CDR3 DNA reads as TGTGCCAGCAGCTTGGGACTAGCGGGGCAAGAGACCCAGTACTTC. Encoded protein: CASSLGLAGQETQYF.

This clone was detected only once. An end of the junction does not agree with germline; a read error may underlie this. The CDR3 reads CASSPTGGKTGRSIF. The CDR3, as DNA: TGTGCCAGCAGTCCGACCGGAGGAAAGACAGGCAGGTCAATCTTC. The gene calls are TRBV6-6 and TRBJ2-4, with TRBD1 as a possible D gene (6 bases). Germline assignment: CDR1 MNHNY and CDR2 SVGAGI (reference sequence). CDR3 length: 15 residues.

CDR3 protein: CASSPGGLGTGELFF. The CDR3 nucleotides are TGCGCCAGCAGCCCGGGGGGTCTGGGCACCGGGGAGCTGTTTTTT. V is TRBV5-1 and J is TRBJ2-2, with TRBD2 identical over 7 bases. J gave up 4 bases and V 4 bases, and 7 bases lay outside the gene matches. This CDR3 has 15 amino acids. In germline, CDR1 is SGHRS, CDR2 YFSETQ.

The rearrangement links TRBV6-5 to TRBJ1-2; unclear D gene. The germline V and J ends were trimmed by 0 bases and 7 bases, with 6 bases remaining between them. The V gene's germline CDR1 is MNHEY and CDR2 SVGAGI. This CDR3 has 12 residues. The DNA of the CDR3 is TGTGCCAGCAGTTACTCCGTGAGTGGCTACACCTTC. It specifies CASSYSVSGYTF.

The rearrangement uses TRBV5-6 and TRBJ2-7; TRBD1 agrees at 9 bases. Looked up from germline, CDR1 is SGHDT and CDR2 is YYEEEE. CDR3 size: 15 residues. V gave up 4 bases and J gave up 1 base; unmatched junction bases: 6. CDR3 protein: CASSRPGTGSYEQYF. The CDR3 region has the DNA TGTGCCAGCAGCCGTCCGGGGACAGGGTCCTACGAGCAGTACTTC.

The chain uses TRBV5-1 and TRBJ1-2, with 9 bases that match TRBD1. From germline, CDR1 is SGHRS and CDR2 YFSETQ. V was clipped by 3 bases and J by 5 bases; unmatched bases: 17. The CDR3 consists of 18 residues. The CDR3 DNA is TGCGCCAGCAGCTCGTTCCCGGGACAGGGAGTTACTGATTATGGCTACACCTTC. It specifies CASSSFPGQGVTDYGYTF.

This chain uses TRBV18 with TRBJ2-5, with 9 positions matching TRBD2. CDR3 length: 17 residues. Germline trimming cut 3 bases from V and 0 bases from J; bases unmatched to any gene: 8. Germline V gene sequence: CDR1 KGHSH, CDR2 LQKENI. CDR3 nucleotide sequence: TGTGCCAGCTCACCCCAGCGGGAGGCCGTGTACCAAGAGACCCAGTACTTC. Protein sequence: CASSPQREAVYQETQYF.

The V and J genes are TRBV6-5 and TRBJ2-2, with a weak D call TRBD2 (6 bases). The V end lost 5 bases, the J end lost 1 base, and 11 bases lay between the germline ends. This CDR3 contains 15 residues. Per germline, CDR1 MNHEY and CDR2 SVGAGI. The CDR3 is CASSPRRGNTGELFF. CDR3 nucleotides: TGTGCCAGCAGTCCCCGGCGGGGGAACACCGGGGAGCTGTTTTTT.

V usage is TRBV10-1 and J usage is TRBJ2-1, with 7 bases that match TRBD2. V gave up 0 bases and J gave up 4 bases; unmatched junction bases: 21. CDR1 is WNHNN, CDR2 SYGVQD, per germline (reference sequence). The CDR3 consists of 21 residues. The DNA for the CDR3 is TGCGCCAGCAGTGAGTCGATTGGTTTCGGGGAGGGTCCCAACGGTTACAATGAGCAGTTCTTC. Translation gives CASSESIGFGEGPNGYNEQFF.

This sequence joins TRBV21-1 and TRBJ2-2; no check of the table's D call, TRBD1, against the DNA was made. TRBV21-1 is given as a pseudogene. The CDR3 covers 13 residues. This chain's CDR3 is CASWTGETGELFF. The CDR3 region has the DNA TGTGCCAGCTGGACAGGGGAGACCGGGGAGCTGTTTTTT.

This chain links TRBV6-1 with TRBJ2-7; D ambiguous. Germline values: CDR1 MNHNS, CDR2 SASEGT. The CDR3 sequence is 12 residues long. Trimming removed 7 bases from V and 0 bases from J, with 7 bases in between. As DNA, the CDR3 is TGTGCCAGCAAGCCAAGCTCCTACGAGCAGTACTTC. Its protein is CASKPSSYEQYF.

The chain is built from TRBV7-2 and TRBJ2-1; no clear D. The V end lost 5 bases, the J end lost 1 base, and 12 bases lay between the germline ends. Germline loops: CDR1 SGHTA, CDR2 FQGNSA. The CDR3 has 15 amino acids. CDR3 nucleotide sequence: TGTGCCAGCAGCCCTATATCGAATTCCTACAATGAGCAGTTCTTC. It codes for CASSPISNSYNEQFF.

The chain has TRBV7-2 and TRBJ2-1; tentatively, D is TRBD2 (6 bases). V lost 5 bases and J 1 base, leaving 12 bases between the germline ends. Germline V gene lookup returns CDR1 SGHTA and CDR2 FQGNSA. The CDR3 length is 15 residues. The CDR3 is CASSLLGGSYNEQFF. CDR3 coding DNA: TGTGCCAGCAGCCTCCTGGGGGGTTCCTACAATGAGCAGTTCTTC.

The V and J genes are TRBV11-3 and TRBJ2-3; unclear D gene. Germline V gene lookup returns CDR1 SGHNT and CDR2 YENEEA. V gave up 5 bases and J gave up 1 base, with 7 bases separating them. This CDR3 has 13 residues. The CDR3 sequence: CASSVSGTDTQYF. CDR3 nucleotides: TGTGCCAGCAGCGTGTCTGGCACAGATACGCAGTATTTT.

This chain joins TRBV6-6 and TRBJ1-5; TRBD1 agrees at 7 bases. CDR3 length: 14 residues. The trim removed 6 bases at V and 3 bases at J, leaving 5 bases unmatched. The germline V gene has CDR1 MNHNY and CDR2 SVGAGI (reference sequence). The CDR3 DNA sequence: TGTGCCAGCAGGCGCGGGACAGACAATCAGCCCCAGCATTTT. Its protein is CASRRGTDNQPQHF.

This rearrangement joins TRBV7-2 to TRBJ1-2; TRBD1 agrees at 8 bases. V lost 5 bases to trimming and J lost 4 bases; unmatched junction nucleotides: 6. Germline loops: CDR1 SGHTA, CDR2 FQGNSA. The CDR3 has 14 residues. The CDR3 reads CASSPYDRGYGYTF. The CDR3 nucleotides are TGTGCCAGCAGCCCATACGACAGGGGCTATGGCTACACCTTC.

The V call is TRBV27, the J call TRBJ1-2; 8 bases match TRBD1. V lost 3 bases and J lost 8; bases outside the gene matches: 14. Germline V gene sequence: CDR1 MNHEY, CDR2 SMNVEV (reference sequence). The CDR3 extends over 16 amino acids. CDR3 in amino acids: CASSLTNRGGNEGYTF. In DNA, the CDR3 is TGTGCCAGCAGTTTGACCAACAGGGGGGGGAACGAAGGCTACACCTTC.

The V call is TRBV15, the J call TRBJ1-2, with 7 bases aligning to TRBD1. The CDR3 extends over 15 amino acids. Germline-derived CDR1 and CDR2 are LNHNV and YYDKDF (reference sequence). V trimming: 5 bases; J trimming: 8 bases; junction bases outside the gene matches: 14. The CDR3 nucleotides read TGTGCCACCAGCGGGGAGACAGGGCGAATGGAAGGCTACACCTTC. It is translated as CATSGETGRMEGYTF.